The clone carrying this TCR beta chain qualifies as medium-sized. This sample stems from a study of type 1 regulatory T cells. Study-level information: An in vitro protocol generated T-allo10, a Tr1-enriched, alloantigen-specific CD4 T cell product.

The CDR3 totals 12 residues. Looked up from germline, CDR1 is SQVTM and CDR2 is ANQGSEA. V gave up 4 bases and J gave up 5 bases, with 12 bases separating them. Using its own MiXCR run on the reads, TCRdb lists one record per CDR3 protein. The sample lists 15,000 to 20,000 distinct CDR3 sequences, around 9.6% occurring once. Sequenced material: CD4+ T cells, either the whole sample or a sorted fraction (not recorded which). V and J are TRBV29-1 and TRBJ2-7, with a tentative D call TRBD2 (7 bases). The receptor comes from a human donor in good health. The CDR3 DNA reads as TGCAGCGTTGGGGGGGGCTTGGACGAGCAGTACTTC. This codes for CSVGGGLDEQYF.